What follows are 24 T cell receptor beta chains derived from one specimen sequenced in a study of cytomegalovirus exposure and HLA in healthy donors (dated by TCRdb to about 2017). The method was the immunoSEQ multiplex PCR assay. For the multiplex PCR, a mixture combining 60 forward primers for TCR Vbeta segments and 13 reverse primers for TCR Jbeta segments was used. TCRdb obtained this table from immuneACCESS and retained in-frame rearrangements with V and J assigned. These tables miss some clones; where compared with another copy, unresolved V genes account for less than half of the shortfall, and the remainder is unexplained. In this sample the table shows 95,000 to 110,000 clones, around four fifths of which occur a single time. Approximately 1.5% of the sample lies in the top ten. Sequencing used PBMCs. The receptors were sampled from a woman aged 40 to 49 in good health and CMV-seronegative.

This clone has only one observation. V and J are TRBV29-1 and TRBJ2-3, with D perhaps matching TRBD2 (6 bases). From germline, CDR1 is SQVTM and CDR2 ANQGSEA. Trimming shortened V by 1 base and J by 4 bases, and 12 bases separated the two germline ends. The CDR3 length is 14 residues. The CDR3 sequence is CSVEVPGAADTQYF. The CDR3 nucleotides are TGCAGCGTTGAAGTCCCGGGAGCTGCAGATACGCAGTATTTT.

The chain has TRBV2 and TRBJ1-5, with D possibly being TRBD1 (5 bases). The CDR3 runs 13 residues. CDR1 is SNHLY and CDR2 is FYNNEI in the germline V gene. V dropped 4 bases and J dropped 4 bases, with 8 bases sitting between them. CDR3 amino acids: CASSGQPNQPQHF. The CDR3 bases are TGTGCCAGCAGTGGACAGCCAAATCAGCCCCAGCATTTT.

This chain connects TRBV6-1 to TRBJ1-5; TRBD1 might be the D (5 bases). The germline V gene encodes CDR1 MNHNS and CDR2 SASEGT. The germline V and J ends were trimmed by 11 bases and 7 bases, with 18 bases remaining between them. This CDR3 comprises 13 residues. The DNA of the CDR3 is TGTGCCTCCCGCGGGGGGGTCGGACAGCCCCAGCATTTT. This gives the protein CASRGGVGQPQHF.

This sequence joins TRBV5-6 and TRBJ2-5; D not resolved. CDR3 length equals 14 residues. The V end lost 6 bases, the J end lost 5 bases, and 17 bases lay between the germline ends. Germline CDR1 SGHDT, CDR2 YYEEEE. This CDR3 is CASTSYEVLETQYF. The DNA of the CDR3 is TGTGCCAGCACCTCGTATGAGGTTTTGGAGACCCAGTACTTC.

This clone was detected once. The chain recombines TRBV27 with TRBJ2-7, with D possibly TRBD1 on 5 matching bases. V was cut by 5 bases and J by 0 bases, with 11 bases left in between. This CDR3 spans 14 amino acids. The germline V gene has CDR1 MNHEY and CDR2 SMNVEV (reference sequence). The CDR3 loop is CASSQRQFSYEQYF. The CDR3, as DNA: TGTGCCAGCAGTCAGCGACAGTTCTCCTACGAGCAGTACTTC.

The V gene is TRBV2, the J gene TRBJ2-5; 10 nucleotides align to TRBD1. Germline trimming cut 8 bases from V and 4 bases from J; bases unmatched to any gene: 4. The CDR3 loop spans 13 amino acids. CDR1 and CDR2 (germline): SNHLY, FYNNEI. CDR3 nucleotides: TGTGCCAGCGGGACAGGGGATGGAGAGACCCAGTACTTC. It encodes CASGTGDGETQYF.

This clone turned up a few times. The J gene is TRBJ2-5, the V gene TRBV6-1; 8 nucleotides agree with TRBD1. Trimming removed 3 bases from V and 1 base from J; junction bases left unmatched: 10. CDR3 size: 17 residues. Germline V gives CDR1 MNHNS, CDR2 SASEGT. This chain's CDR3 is CASSERTGLAFQETQYF. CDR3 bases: TGTGCCAGCAGTGAGAGGACAGGGTTGGCCTTCCAAGAGACCCAGTACTTC.

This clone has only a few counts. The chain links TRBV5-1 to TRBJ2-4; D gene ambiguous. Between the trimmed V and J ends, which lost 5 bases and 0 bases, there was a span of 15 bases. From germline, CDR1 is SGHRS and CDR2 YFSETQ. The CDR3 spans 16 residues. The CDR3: CASRPGAVLAKNIQYF. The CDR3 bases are TGCGCCAGCAGGCCTGGAGCAGTTCTAGCCAAAAACATTCAGTACTTC. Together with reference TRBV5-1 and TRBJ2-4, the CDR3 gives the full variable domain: KAGVTQTPRYLIKTRGQQVTLSCSPISGHRSVSWYQQTPGQGLQFLFEYFSETQRNKGNFPGRFSGRQFSNSRSEMNVSTLELGDSALYLCASRPGAVLAKNIQYFGAGTRLSVL.

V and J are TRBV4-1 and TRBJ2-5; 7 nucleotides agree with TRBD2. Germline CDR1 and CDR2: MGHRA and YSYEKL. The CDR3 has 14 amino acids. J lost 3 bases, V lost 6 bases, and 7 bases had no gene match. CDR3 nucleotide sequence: TGCGCCAGCAGGGAGCTGGGGGGGAAAGAGACCCAGTACTTC. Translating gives CASRELGGKETQYF.

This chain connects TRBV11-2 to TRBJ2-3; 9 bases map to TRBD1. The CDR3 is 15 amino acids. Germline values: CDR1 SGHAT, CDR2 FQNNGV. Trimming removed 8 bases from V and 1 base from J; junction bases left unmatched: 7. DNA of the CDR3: TGTGCCAGCGGGGGGGGACAGGGAGGCACAGATACGCAGTATTTT. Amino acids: CASGGGQGGTDTQYF.

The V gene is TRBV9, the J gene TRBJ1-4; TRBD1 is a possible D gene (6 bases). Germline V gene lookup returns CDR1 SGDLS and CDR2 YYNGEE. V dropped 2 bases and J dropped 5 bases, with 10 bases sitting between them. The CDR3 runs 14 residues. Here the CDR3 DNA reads TGTGCCAGCAGCGTCGGGACAAAAAATGAAAAACTGTTTTTT. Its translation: CASSVGTKNEKLFF. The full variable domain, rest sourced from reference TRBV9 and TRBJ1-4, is DSGVTQTPKHLITATGQRVTLRCSPRSGDLSVYWYQQSLDQGLQFLIQYYNGEERAKGNILERFSAQQFPDLHSELNLSSLELGDSALYFCASSVGTKNEKLFFGSGTQLSVL.

CDR3: CASSQGINNQPQHF. The CDR3 DNA reads as TGCGCCAGCAGCCAAGGTATAAACAATCAGCCCCAGCATTTT. V gene TRBV4-3 combines with J gene TRBJ1-5; D not certain. The CDR3 runs 14 residues. The germline V and J ends were trimmed by 1 base and 3 bases, with 7 bases remaining between them. Germline V gene lookup returns CDR1 LGHNA and CDR2 YSLEER.

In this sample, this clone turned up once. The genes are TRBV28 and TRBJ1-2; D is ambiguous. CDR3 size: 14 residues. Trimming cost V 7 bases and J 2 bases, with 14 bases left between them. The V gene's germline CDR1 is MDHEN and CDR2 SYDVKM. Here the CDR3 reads CASNPYAQNYGYTF. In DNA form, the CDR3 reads TGTGCCAGCAACCCTTATGCTCAGAACTATGGCTACACCTTC.

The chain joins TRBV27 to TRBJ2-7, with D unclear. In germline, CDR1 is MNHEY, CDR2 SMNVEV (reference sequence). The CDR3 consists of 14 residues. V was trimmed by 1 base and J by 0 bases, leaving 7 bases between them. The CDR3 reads CASSLFLTSYEQYF. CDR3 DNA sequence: TGTGCCAGCAGTTTATTCCTAACCTCCTACGAGCAGTACTTC.

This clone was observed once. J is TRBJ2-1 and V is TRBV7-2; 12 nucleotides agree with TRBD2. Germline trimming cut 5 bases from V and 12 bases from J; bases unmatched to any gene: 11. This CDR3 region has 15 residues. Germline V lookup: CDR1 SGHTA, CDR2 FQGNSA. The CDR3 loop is CASSLGLAGGPRQFF. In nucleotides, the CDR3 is TGTGCCAGCAGCCTTGGCCTAGCGGGAGGGCCACGGCAGTTCTTC.

CDR3 in DNA: TGTGCCAACGTGCGGTCAGGGGAACATACCTACAATGAGCAGTTCTTC. Its translation is CANVRSGEHTYNEQFF. The chain links TRBV27 to TRBJ2-1; the D gene is possibly TRBD1 (6 bases). The CDR3 is 16 residues long. Per the germline V gene, CDR1 is MNHEY and CDR2 is SMNVEV (reference sequence). Deletions cut 10 bases from V and 2 bases from J, with 21 bases between.

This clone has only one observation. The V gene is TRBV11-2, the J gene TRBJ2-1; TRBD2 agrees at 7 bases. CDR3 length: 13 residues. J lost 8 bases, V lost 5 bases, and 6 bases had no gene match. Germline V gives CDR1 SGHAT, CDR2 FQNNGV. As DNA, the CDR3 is TGTGCCAGCAGCCTCACGGGGGGTCATGAGCAGTTCTTC. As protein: CASSLTGGHEQFF.

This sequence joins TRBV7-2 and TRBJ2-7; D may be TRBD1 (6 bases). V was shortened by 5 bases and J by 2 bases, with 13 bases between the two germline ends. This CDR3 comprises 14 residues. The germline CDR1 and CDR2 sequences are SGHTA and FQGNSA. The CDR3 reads CASSTFRDTYEQYF. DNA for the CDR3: TGTGCCAGCAGCACCTTCCGGGACACCTACGAGCAGTACTTC.

The CDR3 DNA is TGCGCCAGCAGCCAAGACTCCCAAGGGTGGGGGGGAGGCTACACCTTC. Its translation is CASSQDSQGWGGGYTF. This sequence joins TRBV4-3 and TRBJ1-2; possible D gene TRBD1, 5 bases. The ends were cut back, 0 bases at V and 8 bases at J, with 19 bases in the middle. This CDR3 spans 16 amino acids. CDR1 LGHNA and CDR2 YSLEER come from the germline V gene.

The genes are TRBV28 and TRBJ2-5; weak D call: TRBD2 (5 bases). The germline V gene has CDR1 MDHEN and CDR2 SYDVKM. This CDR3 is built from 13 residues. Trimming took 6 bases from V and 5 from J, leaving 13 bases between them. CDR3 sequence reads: CASRSGIRETQYF. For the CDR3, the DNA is TGTGCCAGCAGGTCGGGGATCCGGGAGACCCAGTACTTC. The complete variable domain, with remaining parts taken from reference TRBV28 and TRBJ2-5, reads DVKVTQSSRYLVKRTGEKVFLECVQDMDHENMFWYRQDPGLGLRLIYFSYDVKMKEKGDIPEGYSVSREKKERFSLILESASTNQTSMYLCASRSGIRETQYFGPGTRLLVL.

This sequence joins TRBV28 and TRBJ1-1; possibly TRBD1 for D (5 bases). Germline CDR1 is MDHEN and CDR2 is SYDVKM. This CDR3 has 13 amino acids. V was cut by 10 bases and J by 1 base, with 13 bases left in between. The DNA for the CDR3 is TGTGCCAACAAACAGGCGTCGAACACTGAAGCTTTCTTT. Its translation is CANKQASNTEAFF.

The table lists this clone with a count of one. The CDR3 DNA is TGCGCCAGCAGCGGGGGACAGCGGAACACTGAAGCTTTCTTT. It yields the protein CASSGGQRNTEAFF. The rearrangement uses TRBV5-1 and TRBJ1-1; TRBD1 matches at 7 bases. Trimming took 4 bases from V and 1 from J; bases not matched to a gene: 4. Germline CDR1 reads SGHRS; CDR2 reads YFSETQ. The CDR3 sequence is 14 residues long.

In nucleotides, the CDR3 is TGTGCCAGCAGCTTTGGGACAGGTCTGTATCAGCCCCAGCATTTT. It specifies CASSFGTGLYQPQHF. The V gene is TRBV5-6, the J gene TRBJ1-5; 8 bases agree with TRBD1. Germline V lookup: CDR1 SGHDT, CDR2 YYEEEE. CDR3 size: 15 residues. V lost 2 bases and J lost 5; bases outside the gene matches: 6.

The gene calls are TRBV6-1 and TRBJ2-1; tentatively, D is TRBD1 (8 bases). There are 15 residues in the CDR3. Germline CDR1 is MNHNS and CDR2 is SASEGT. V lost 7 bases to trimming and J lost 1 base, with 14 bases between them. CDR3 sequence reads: CASINRGGSYNEQFF. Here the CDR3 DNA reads TGTGCCAGCATAAACAGGGGGGGATCCTACAATGAGCAGTTCTTC.